Listed here are 2 T cell receptor beta chains from one sample, sequenced in a study of T cell repertoires in cytomegalovirus infection. MiXCR was run by TCRdb on the reads, yielding one entry per CDR3 protein. The profile shows about 230,000 distinct CDR3 sequences, about 20% of them singletons. Specimen: CD8+ T cells from PBMCs. These receptors all come from a human donor in good health (CMV status not recorded). Some clones in this sample may be carry-over from other donors' samples.

The chain joins TRBV28 to TRBJ2-5, with D possibly being TRBD1 (5 bases). Trimming stripped 2 bases from V and 8 bases from J, with 18 bases between. The CDR3 totals 15 residues. Germline lookup yields CDR1 MDHEN and CDR2 SYDVKM. This chain's CDR3 is CASSLPRTSTGTQYF. CDR3 DNA: TGTGCCAGCAGTTTACCCCGGACATCGACTGGTACCCAGTACTTC.

The V and J genes are TRBV12-3 or TRBV12-4 and TRBJ1-1; D is undetermined. V was shortened by 7 bases and J by 2 bases, with 11 bases between the two germline ends. This CDR3 contains 13 residues. The CDR3 coding sequence is TGTGCCAGCACCCTGAAGGGAAACACTGAAGCTTTCTTT. Protein sequence: CASTLKGNTEAFF.